The present T cell receptor beta chain was sequenced within a study of T-cell reconstitution after alpha-beta-depleted transplantation in children. The V and J ends lost 1 base and 7 bases respectively, with 11 bases between them. The CDR3 is 14 residues long. This clonotype was observed a few times. Molecular barcoding with unique molecular identifiers was used for the TCRbeta library. TCRdb redid the calling of the PCR reads with MiXCR, one entry per CDR3 protein. This repertoire shows 350,000 to 400,000 distinct CDR3 sequences, roughly 22% found once; its top ten account for 3% to 4%. The rearrangement links TRBV12-3 or TRBV12-4 to TRBJ1-5; D perhaps matches TRBD1 (5 bases). Material: PBMCs from the stem cell graft donor, obtained from the stem cell graft. This clonotype originated in a human donor who donated a stem cell graft to a child with acute myeloid leukemia. The CDR3 protein is CASSLEGDRQPQHF. As DNA, the CDR3 is TGTGCCAGCAGTTTAGAAGGTGACAGACAGCCCCAGCATTTT.